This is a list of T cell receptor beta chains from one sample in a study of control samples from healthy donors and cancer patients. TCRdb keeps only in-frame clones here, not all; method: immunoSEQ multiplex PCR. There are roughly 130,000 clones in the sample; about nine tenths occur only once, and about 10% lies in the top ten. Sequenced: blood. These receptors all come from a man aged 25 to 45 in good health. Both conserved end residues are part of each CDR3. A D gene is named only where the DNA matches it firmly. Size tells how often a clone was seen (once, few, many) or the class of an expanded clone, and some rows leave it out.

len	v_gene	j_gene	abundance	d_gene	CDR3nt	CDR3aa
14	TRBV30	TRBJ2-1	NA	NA	TGTGCCTGGAATACAGGTTTCTCCTACAATGAGCAGTTCTTC	CAWNTGFSYNEQFF
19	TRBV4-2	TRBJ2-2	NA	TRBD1	TGTGCCAGCAGCCAAGTTAGAGGGGAGACAGGGTTCAGAGCCGGGGAGCTGTTTTTT	CASSQVRGETGFRAGELFF
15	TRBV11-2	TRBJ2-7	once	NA	TGTGCCAGCAGCTTAGACGTGGCAGGCTCCCTCGTGAAGTACTTC	CASSLDVAGSLVKYF
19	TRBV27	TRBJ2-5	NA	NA	TGTGCCAGCAGTTTATACCCCCTTTTGCCGACCGACGGAAAAGAGACCCAGTACTTC	CASSLYPLLPTDGKETQYF
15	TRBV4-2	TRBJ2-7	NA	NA	TGTGCCAGCAGCCAAGATGGGCTGGGCTCCTACGAGCAGTACTTC	CASSQDGLGSYEQYF
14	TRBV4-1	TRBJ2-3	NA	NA	TGCGCCAGCAGCCCTGGACTAACAATAGATACGCAGTATTTT	CASSPGLTIDTQYF
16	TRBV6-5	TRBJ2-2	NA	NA	TGTGCCAGCAGTTACACCCCCACTAGTGTCACCGGGGAGCTGTTTTTT	CASSYTPTSVTGELFF
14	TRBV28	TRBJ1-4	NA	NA	TGTGCCAGCAGTAACGCGGGGGCTGGGGAAAAACTGTTTTTT	CASSNAGAGEKLFF
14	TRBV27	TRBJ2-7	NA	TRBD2	TGTGCCAGCAGTTTTAGCGGGAGTCAGTACGAGCAGTACTTC	CASSFSGSQYEQYF
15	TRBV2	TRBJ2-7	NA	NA	TGTGCCAGCAGTGAAGCAGACCTGACCTCCTACGAGCAGTACTTC	CASSEADLTSYEQYF
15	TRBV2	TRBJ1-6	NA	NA	TGTGCCAGCAGTGTGGGACAATTGGGCAATTCACCCCTCCACTTT	CASSVGQLGNSPLHF
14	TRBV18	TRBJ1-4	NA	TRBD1	TGTGCCAGCTCACGGGACAGCGCCGGTGAAAAACTGTTTTTT	CASSRDSAGEKLFF
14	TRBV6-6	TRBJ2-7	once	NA	TGTGCCAGTCTCCCGGGACCAACCTCCTACGAGCAGTACTTC	CASLPGPTSYEQYF
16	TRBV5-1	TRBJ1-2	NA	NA	TGCGCCAGCAGCTTATCTCCGGGACACAGTAACTATGGCTACACCTTC	CASSLSPGHSNYGYTF
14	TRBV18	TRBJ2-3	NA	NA	TGTGCCAGCTCAAACTTCGGTCCCCCAGATACGCAGTATTTT	CASSNFGPPDTQYF
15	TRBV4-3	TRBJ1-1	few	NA	TGCGCCAGCAGCGCGGATTCGGGACGGAACACTGAAGCTTTCTTT	CASSADSGRNTEAFF
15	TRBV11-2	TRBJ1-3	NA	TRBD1	TGTGCCAGCACTCTTAGGGGACAGCCTGGAAACACCATATATTTT	CASTLRGQPGNTIYF
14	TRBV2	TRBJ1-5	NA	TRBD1	TGTGCCAGCAGTGGGACAGGGGGCGATCAGCCCCAGCATTTT	CASSGTGGDQPQHF
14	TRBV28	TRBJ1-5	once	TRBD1	TGTGCCAGCAGTATGGACAGGAGGAATCAGCCCCAGCATTTT	CASSMDRRNQPQHF
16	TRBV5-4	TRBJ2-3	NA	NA	TGTGCCAGCAGCTTGTATTTGGGACTCCGGGAGGATACGCAGTATTTT	CASSLYLGLREDTQYF
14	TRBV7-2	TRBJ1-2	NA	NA	TGTGCCAGCAGCTCGGACACCTTAGGAGTGGGCTACACCTTC	CASSSDTLGVGYTF
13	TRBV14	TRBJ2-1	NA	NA	TGTGCCAGCAGCCAAGACGCCCACCTGGGGCAGTTCTTC	CASSQDAHLGQFF
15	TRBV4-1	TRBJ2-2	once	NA	TGCGCCAGCAGCCAAGAACAGGTGAACACCGGGGAGCTGTTTTTT	CASSQEQVNTGELFF